This T cell receptor beta chain was sequenced in a study of blood T cell repertoires in COVID-19. Clones were sequenced by immunoSEQ multiplex PCR, and TCRdb holds only the in-frame ones, with some missing. The sample lists some 210,000 clones; 84% were seen once. Germline lookup yields CDR1 SGHAT and CDR2 FQNNGV. This CDR3 comprises 15 residues. The V gene lost 1 base and the J gene lost 0 bases, with 7 bases spanning the gap. This clonotype was obtained from a woman aged 45-65 years with active or convalescent COVID-19. The chain is built from TRBV11-2 and TRBJ1-3, with D perhaps matching TRBD1 (6 bases). Specimen: peripheral blood. This CDR3 is CASSLAGVSGNTIYF. The CDR3 nucleotides read TGTGCCAGCAGCTTAGCAGGGGTCTCTGGAAACACCATATATTTT.